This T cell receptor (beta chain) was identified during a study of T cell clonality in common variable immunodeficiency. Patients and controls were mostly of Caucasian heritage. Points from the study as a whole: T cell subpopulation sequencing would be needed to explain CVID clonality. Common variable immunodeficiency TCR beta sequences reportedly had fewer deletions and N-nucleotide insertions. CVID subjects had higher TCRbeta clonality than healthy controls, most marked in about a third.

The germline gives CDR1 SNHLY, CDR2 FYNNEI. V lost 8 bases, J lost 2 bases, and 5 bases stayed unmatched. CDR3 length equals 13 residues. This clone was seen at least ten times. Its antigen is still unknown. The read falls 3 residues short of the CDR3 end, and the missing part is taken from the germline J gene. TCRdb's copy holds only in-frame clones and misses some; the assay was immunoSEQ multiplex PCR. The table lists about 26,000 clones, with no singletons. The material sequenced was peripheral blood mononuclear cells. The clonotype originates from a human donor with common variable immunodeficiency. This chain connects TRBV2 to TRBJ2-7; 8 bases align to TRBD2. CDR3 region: CASLGLVAYEQYF. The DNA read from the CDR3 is TGTGCCAGCTTGGGACTAGTTGCCTACGAG.